This record covers a single TCR beta chain. Antigen unknown. Input was 1.5 to 2.5 ug genomic DNA, or all available if less. Amplification used 60 V beta primers and 13 J beta primers. Here immunoSEQ multiplex PCR was the method, and the copy in TCRdb shows in-frame clones only, minus some. The sample contains about 90,000 clones, roughly 84% of which appear only once. CDR3 length: 14 amino acids. V lost 5 bases and J lost 4, with 14 bases in between. The germline CDR1 and CDR2 sequences are LNHDA and SQIVND (reference sequence). This sample is drawn from a study of glioma-infiltrating T cells after dendritic cell vaccination. Broader study findings: TCR clonality showed no direct relationship with survival.

The source is a human donor with glioblastoma. This specimen was blood, taken before dendritic cell vaccination. The V and J genes are TRBV19 and TRBJ1-1; possibly TRBD1 for D (5 bases). CDR3 nucleotide sequence: TGTGCCAGTAGTTTAGGACACGAGGGCACTGAAGCTTTCTTT. Amino acids: CASSLGHEGTEAFF.